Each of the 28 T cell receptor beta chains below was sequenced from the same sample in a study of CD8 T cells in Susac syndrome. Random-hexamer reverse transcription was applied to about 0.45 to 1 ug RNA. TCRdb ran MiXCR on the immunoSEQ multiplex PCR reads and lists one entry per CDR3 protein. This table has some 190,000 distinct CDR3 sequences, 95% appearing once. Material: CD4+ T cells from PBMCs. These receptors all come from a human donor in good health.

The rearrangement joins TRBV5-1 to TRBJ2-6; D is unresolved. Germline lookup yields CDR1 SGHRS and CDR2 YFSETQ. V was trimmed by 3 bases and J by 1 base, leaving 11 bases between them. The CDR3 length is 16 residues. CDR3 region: CASSSFAGSGANVLTF. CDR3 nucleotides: TGCGCCAGCAGCTCCTTCGCTGGATCTGGGGCCAACGTCCTGACTTTC.

Here the CDR3 reads CASQGASAGANVLTF. CDR3 DNA: TGTGCCAGCCAGGGGGCAAGCGCTGGGGCCAACGTCCTGACTTTC. This sequence joins TRBV6-1 and TRBJ2-6; 8 bases agree with TRBD1. The germline CDR1 and CDR2 sequences are MNHNS and SASEGT. The junction had 5 bases not matched to a gene; V was cut back by 8 bases and J by 2 bases. The CDR3 is 15 amino acids.

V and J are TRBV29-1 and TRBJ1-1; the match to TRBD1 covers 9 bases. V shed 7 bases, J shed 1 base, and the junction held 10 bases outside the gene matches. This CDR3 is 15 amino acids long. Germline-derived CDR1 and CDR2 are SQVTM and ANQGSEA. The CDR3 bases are TGCAGCGGGGGACAGGGAAGAGCCCAGAACACTGAAGCTTTCTTT. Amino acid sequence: CSGGQGRAQNTEAFF.

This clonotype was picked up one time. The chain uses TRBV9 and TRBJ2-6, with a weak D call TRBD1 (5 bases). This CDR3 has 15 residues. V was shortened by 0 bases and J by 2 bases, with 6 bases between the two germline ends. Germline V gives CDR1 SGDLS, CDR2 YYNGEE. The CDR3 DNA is TGTGCCAGCAGCGTAGCCAGGGCTGGGGCCAACGTCCTGACTTTC. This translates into CASSVARAGANVLTF.

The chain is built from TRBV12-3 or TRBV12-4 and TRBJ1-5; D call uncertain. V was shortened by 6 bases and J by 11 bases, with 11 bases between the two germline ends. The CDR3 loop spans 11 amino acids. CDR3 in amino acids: CASSPGESQHF. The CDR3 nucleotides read TGTGCCAGCAGCCCTGGGGAGTCCCAGCATTTT.

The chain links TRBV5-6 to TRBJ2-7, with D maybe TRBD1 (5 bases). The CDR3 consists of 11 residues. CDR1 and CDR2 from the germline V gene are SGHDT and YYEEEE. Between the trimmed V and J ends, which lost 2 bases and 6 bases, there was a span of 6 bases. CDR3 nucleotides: TGTGCCAGCAGCTTCAGGGTCGAGCAGTACTTC. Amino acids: CASSFRVEQYF.

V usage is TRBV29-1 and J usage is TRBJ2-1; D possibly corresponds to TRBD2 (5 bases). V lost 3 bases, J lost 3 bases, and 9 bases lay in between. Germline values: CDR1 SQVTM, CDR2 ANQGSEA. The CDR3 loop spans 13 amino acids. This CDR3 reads CSVETTSYNEQFF. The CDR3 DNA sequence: TGCAGCGTTGAGACAACTAGCTACAATGAGCAGTTCTTC.

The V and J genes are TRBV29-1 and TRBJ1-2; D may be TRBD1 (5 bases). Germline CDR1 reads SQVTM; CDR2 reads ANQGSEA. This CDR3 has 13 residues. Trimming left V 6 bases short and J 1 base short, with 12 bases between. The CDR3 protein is CSVAFRVNYGYTF. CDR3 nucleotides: TGCAGCGTCGCCTTCAGGGTTAACTATGGCTACACCTTC. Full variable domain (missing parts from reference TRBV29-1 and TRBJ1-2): SAVISQKPSRDICQRGTSLTIQCQVDSQVTMMFWYRQQPGQSLTLIATANQGSEATYESGFVIDKFPISRPNLTFSTLTVSNMSPEDSSIYLCSVAFRVNYGYTFGSGTRLTVV.

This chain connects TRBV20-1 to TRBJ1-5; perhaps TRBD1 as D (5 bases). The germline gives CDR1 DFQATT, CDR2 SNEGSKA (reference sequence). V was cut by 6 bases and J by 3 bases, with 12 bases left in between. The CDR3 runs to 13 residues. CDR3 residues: CSASGADNQPQHF. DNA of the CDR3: TGCAGTGCATCTGGGGCAGACAATCAGCCCCAGCATTTT.

The CDR3 DNA sequence: TGTGCCAGCAGTTACAATCAGCCCCAGCATTTT. The encoded protein is CASSYNQPQHF. This rearrangement joins TRBV6-2 or TRBV6-3 to TRBJ1-5; the D is unclear. V was clipped by 2 bases and J by 4 bases, with 0 bases between them. The CDR3 has 11 amino acids. Germline V gene data show CDR1 as MNHEY and CDR2 as SVGEGT.

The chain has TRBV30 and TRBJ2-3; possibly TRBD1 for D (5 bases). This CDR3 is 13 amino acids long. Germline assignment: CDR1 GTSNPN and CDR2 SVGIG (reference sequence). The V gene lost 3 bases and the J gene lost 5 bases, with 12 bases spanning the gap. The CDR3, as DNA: TGTGCCTGGAGCGCAGGGTTTGGAGATACGCAGTATTTT. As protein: CAWSAGFGDTQYF.

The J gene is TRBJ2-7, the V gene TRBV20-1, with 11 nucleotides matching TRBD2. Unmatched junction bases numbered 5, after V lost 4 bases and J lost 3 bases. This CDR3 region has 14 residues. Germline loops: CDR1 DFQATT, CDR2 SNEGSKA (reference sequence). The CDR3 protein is CSATRTSGFYEQYF. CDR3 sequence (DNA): TGCAGTGCTACACGGACTAGCGGGTTCTACGAGCAGTACTTC.

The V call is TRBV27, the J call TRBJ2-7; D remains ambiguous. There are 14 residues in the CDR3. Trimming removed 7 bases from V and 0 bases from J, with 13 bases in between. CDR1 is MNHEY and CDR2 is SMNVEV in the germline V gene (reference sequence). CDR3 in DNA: TGTGCCAGCACCTCGCCGACGAGCTCCTACGAGCAGTACTTC. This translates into CASTSPTSSYEQYF.

CDR3 DNA sequence: TGCGCCAGCAGCCAAGATCAGGCTAGCGGGGGCACAGATACGCAGTATTTT. It encodes CASSQDQASGGTDTQYF. This chain joins TRBV4-3 and TRBJ2-3; TRBD2 matches 9 bases. Per the germline V gene, CDR1 is LGHNA and CDR2 is YSLEER. The ends lost 0 bases at V and 1 base at J; junction bases unmatched: 5. This CDR3 has 17 residues.

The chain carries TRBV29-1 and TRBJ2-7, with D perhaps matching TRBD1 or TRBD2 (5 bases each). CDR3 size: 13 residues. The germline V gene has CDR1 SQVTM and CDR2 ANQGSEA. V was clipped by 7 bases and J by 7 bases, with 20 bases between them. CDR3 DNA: TGCAGCGCAGCTACCGGGACCCACGGGGAGCAGTACTTC. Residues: CSAATGTHGEQYF.

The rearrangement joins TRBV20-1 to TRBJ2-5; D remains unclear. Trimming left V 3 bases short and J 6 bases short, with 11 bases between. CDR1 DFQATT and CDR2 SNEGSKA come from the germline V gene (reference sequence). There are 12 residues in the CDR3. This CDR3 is CSARPGDKTQYF. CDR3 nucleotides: TGCAGTGCTAGGCCGGGTGACAAGACCCAGTACTTC.

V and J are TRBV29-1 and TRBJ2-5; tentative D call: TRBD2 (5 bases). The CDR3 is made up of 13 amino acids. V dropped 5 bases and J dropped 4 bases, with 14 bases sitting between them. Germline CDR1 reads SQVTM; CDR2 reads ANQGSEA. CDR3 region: CSVNYRGRETQYF. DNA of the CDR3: TGCAGCGTTAACTATCGGGGAAGAGAGACCCAGTACTTC. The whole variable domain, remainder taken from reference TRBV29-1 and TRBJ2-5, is SAVISQKPSRDICQRGTSLTIQCQVDSQVTMMFWYRQQPGQSLTLIATANQGSEATYESGFVIDKFPISRPNLTFSTLTVSNMSPEDSSIYLCSVNYRGRETQYFGPGTRLLVL.

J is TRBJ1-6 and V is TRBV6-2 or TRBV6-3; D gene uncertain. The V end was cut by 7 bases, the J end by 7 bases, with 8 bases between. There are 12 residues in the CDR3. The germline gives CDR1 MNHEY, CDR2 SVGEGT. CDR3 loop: CASTEPNSPLHF. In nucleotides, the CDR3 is TGTGCCAGCACCGAACCGAATTCACCCCTCCACTTT.

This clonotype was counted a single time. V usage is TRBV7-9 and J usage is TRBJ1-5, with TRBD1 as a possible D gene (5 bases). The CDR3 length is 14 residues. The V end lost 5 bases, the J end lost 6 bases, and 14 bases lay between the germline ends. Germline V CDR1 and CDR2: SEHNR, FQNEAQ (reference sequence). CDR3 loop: CASSVLGGPQPQHF. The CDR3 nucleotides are TGTGCCAGCAGCGTACTCGGGGGTCCTCAGCCCCAGCATTTT.

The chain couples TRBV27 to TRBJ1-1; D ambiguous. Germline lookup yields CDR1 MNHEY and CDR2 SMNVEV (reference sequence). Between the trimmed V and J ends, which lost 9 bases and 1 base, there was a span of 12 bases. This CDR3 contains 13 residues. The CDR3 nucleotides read TGTGCCAGTCGAGGGAGAGGGAACACTGAAGCTTTCTTT. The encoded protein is CASRGRGNTEAFF.

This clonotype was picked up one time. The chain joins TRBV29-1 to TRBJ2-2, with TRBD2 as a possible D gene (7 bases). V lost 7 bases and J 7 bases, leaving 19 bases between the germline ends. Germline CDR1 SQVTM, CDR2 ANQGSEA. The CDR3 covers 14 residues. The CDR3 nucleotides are TGCAGCGGCTCCAGGGGACTACCAGACGGGGAGCTGTTTTTT. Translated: CSGSRGLPDGELFF.

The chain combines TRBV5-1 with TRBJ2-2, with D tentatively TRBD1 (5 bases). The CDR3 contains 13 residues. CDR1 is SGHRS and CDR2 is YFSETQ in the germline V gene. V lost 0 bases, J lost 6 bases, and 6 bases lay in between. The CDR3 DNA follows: TGCGCCAGCAGCTTGGAGGGGTCCGGGGAGCTGTTTTTT. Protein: CASSLEGSGELFF.

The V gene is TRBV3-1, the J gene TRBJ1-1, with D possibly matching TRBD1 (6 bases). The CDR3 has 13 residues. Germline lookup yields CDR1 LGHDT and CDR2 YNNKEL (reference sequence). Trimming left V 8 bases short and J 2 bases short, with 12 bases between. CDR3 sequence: CASGQIPNTEAFF. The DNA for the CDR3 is TGTGCCAGCGGACAGATACCTAACACTGAAGCTTTCTTT. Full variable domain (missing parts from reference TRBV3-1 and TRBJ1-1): DTAVSQTPKYLVTQMGNDKSIKCEQNLGHDTMYWYKQDSKKFLKIMFSYNNKELIINETVPNRFSPKSPDKAHLNLHINSLELGDSAVYFCASGQIPNTEAFFGQGTRLTVV.

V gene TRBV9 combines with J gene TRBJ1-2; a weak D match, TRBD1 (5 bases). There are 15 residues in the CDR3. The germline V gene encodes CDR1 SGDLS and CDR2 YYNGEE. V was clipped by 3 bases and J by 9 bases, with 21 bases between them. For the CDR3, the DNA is TGTGCCAGCAGCGGGAGCCAGGGACCGCGCACAAGCTACACCTTC. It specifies CASSGSQGPRTSYTF.

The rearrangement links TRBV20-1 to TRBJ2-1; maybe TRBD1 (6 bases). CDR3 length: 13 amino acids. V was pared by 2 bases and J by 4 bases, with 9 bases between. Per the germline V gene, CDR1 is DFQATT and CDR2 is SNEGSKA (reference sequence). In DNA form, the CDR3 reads TGCAGTGCTAGAAACGACAGGTACAATGAGCAGTTCTTC. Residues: CSARNDRYNEQFF.

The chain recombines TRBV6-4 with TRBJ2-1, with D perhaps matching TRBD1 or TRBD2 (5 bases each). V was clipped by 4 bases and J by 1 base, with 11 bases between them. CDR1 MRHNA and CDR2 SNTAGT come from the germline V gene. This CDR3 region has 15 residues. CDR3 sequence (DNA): TGTGCCAGCAGTGGGGGGACCGGATCCTACAATGAGCAGTTCTTC. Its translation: CASSGGTGSYNEQFF.

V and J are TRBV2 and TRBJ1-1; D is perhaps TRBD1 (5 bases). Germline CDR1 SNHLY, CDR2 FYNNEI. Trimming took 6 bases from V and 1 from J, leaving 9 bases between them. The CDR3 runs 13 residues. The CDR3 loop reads CASRRQWNTEAFF. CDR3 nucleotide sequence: TGTGCCAGCAGGAGACAGTGGAACACTGAAGCTTTCTTT.

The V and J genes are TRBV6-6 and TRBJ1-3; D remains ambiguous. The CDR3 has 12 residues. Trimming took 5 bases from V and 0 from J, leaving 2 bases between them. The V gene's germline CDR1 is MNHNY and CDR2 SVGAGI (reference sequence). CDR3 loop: CASSPSGNTIYF. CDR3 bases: TGTGCCAGCAGTCCCTCTGGAAACACCATATATTTT.